This TCR beta chain was obtained from a study of blood T cell repertoires in COVID-19. At the level of the study: T cells, B-cell-depleted T cells, or PBMCs supplied cDNA or gDNA.

Participants were aged about 18 to 100 years from roughly 26 US areas. Cohort assignment relied on participant-reported clinical history. The germline CDR1 and CDR2 sequences are SGHTS and YDEGEE. The CDR3 runs to 13 residues. V was pared by 5 bases and J by 5 bases, with 6 bases of the junction left unmatched. In the original processing: Researchers report that nucleated cell counts were estimated from reference gene primer amplification. TCRdb's copy holds only in-frame clones and misses some; the assay was immunoSEQ multiplex PCR. The V and J calls and clone size are taken from that table; D and trimming were inferred from the DNA. The repertoire holds about 400,000 clones, with roughly 88% as singletons.

The TCR originated in a woman in her thirties or forties with acute COVID-19. The sequencing sample was made of PBMCs or T cells enriched from blood (not recorded which). The chain has TRBV5-8 and TRBJ1-2; 7 nucleotides align to TRBD1. The CDR3 loop is CASRLTGSYGYTF. The CDR3 DNA sequence: TGTGCCAGCAGGTTGACAGGGTCTTATGGCTACACCTTC. The whole variable domain, remainder taken from reference TRBV5-8 and TRBJ1-2, is EAGVTQSPTHLIKTRGQQATLRCSPISGHTSVYWYQQALGLGLQFLLWYDEGEERNRGNFPPRFSGRQFPNYSSELNVNALELEDSALYLCASRLTGSYGYTFGSGTRLTVV.